The clone carrying this T cell receptor beta chain showed up many times. Its antigen is still unknown. The entry originates in a study of CD8+CD57+ T cells in acquired aplastic anemia. Looking at the study overall: Mean DNA quantity obtained from sorted CD4+ and CD8+ cells was about 3.5 ug. Study-level findings and limits: About 30 CD8+ CDR3 sequences occurred in both the patients and the controls.

The CDR3 sequence is 17 residues long. Trimming took 1 base from V and 5 from J; bases not matched to a gene: 9. Germline V gene sequence: CDR1 SGHTA, CDR2 FQGNSA. Using genomic DNA as the template, TCR beta VDJ and CDR3 profiling was carried out. Each CDR3 protein is one row after TCRdb ran MiXCR on the reads. The table records 150,000 to 200,000 distinct CDR3 sequences, over 60% of them present only once. The chain couples TRBV7-2 to TRBJ2-5; 11 bases align to TRBD2. This receptor was taken from a human donor with severe aplastic anemia or a healthy control (not recorded which). Sequencing was performed on sorted CD4+, CD8+, or CD8+CD57+ T cells (not recorded which) from PBMCs. The CDR3 sequence is CASSLGPISGGAETQYF. The CDR3 bases are TGTGCCAGCAGCTTAGGGCCTATTAGCGGGGGGGCTGAGACCCAGTACTTC. Full variable domain (missing parts from reference TRBV7-2 and TRBJ2-5): GAGVSQSPSNKVTEKGKDVELRCDPISGHTALYWYRQSLGQGLEFLIYFQGNSAPDKSGLPSDRFSAERTGGSVSTLTIQRTQQEDSAVYLCASSLGPISGGAETQYFGPGTRLLVL.